This T cell receptor (beta chain) was identified during a study of Graves' ophthalmopathy and Graves' hyperthyroidism. This clonotype has at least ten counts. Amplification of the TCR beta CDR3 regions used RNA transcripts (as template). The library came from an HTBI-primed first-round RT-PCR and a second-round multiplex PCR. MiXCR was run by TCRdb on the multiplex PCR reads, yielding one entry per CDR3 protein. The repertoire includes around 1,200,000 distinct CDR3 sequences, around a third of them detected once, and around 10% sits in the top ten. The germline V gene has CDR1 DFQATT and CDR2 SNEGSKA (reference sequence). The trim removed 4 bases at V and 5 bases at J, leaving 16 bases unmatched. This CDR3 comprises 16 residues.

Sequenced: peripheral blood or thyroid tissue (not recorded which). This receptor was identified in an adult man with Graves' hyperthyroidism. V and J are TRBV20-1 and TRBJ2-5; 7 positions agree with TRBD1. CDR3 nucleotide sequence: TGCAGTGCTATAATGACAGGGTTGGGGTTTGCGGAGACCCAGTACTTC. Translation: CSAIMTGLGFAETQYF.